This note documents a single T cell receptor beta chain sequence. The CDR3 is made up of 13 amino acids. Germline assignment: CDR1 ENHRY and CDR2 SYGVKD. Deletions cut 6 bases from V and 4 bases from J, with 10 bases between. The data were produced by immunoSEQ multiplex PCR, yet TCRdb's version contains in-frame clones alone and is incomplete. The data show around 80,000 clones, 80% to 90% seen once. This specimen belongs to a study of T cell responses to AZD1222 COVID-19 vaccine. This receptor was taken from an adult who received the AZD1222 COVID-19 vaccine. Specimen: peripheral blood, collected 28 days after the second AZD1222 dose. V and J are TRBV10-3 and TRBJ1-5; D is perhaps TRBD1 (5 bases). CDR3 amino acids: CAIRAGLNQPQHF. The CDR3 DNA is TGTGCCATCAGGGCAGGGTTGAATCAGCCCCAGCATTTT.